This T cell receptor beta chain comes out of a study of blood T cells in healthy people across ages. V dropped 6 bases and J dropped 1 base, with 10 bases sitting between them. CDR1 is MNHNS and CDR2 is SASEGT in the germline V gene. The CDR3 sequence is 15 residues long. They isolated at least 6 million PBMCs from each sample. This clonotype was seen only a few times. The antigen remains unidentified. Broader study findings: Higher diversity and more naive CD4+ cells were features of long-lived donors, compared to aged donors. Per million T cells, TCR beta diversity dropped roughly linearly as age increased.

Then a second PCR, running roughly 7 to 11 cycles, was carried out with a sample-barcoded 5' primer and a J-beta primer mix. TCRdb passed the 5' RACE reads through MiXCR, listing each CDR3 protein once. The sample yields about a million distinct CDR3 sequences, 40% to 60% seen once. Sequenced input: blood. This TCR was recovered from a man aged 25-45 years in good health. The chain is built from TRBV6-1 and TRBJ2-6; D is unclear. In nucleotides, the CDR3 is TGTGCCAGCAGCGAGGAGTCATCTGGGGCCAACGTCCTGACTTTC. The encoded protein is CASSEESSGANVLTF.